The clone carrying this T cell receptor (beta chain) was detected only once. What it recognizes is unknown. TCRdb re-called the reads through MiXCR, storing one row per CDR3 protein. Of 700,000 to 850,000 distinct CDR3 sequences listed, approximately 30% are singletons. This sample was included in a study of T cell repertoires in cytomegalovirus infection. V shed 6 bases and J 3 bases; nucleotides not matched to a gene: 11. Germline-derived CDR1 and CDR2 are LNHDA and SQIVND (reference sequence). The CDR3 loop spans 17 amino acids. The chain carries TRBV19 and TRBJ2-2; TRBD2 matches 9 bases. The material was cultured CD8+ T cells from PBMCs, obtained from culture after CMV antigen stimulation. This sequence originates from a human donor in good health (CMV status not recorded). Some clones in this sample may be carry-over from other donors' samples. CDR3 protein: CASSRGDQRGDTGELFF. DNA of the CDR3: TGTGCCAGTAGCCGAGGGGATCAGCGGGGGGACACCGGGGAGCTGTTTTTT.